This entry concerns a single T cell receptor beta chain. Its specificity is not known. Other DNA sequences from this sample encode an identical CDR3 as well. The entry originates in a study of shared clonotypes between healthy human individuals. Notes on the study in general: Several donors held about 5.1% of naive CD4 clonotypes in common. Inspection by rarefaction showed sorted-subset sequencing to be incomplete despite large depth.

The CDR3 length is 14 residues. The V and J ends lost 1 base and 2 bases, in that order; junction bases with no gene match: 0. Germline V gives CDR1 SGHNT, CDR2 YENEEA. Sequencing was performed with immunoSEQ multiplex PCR; in TCRdb, only in-frame clones are kept and a portion is missing. The repertoire holds about 2.4 million clones, with 93% as singletons. The specimen was naive CD4+ T cells from PBMCs. Sample subset: CD45RA+ positively selected. The receptor was isolated from a man between 18 and 35 years old in good health. Some clones in this sample may be carry-over from other donors' samples. The chain recombines TRBV11-3 with TRBJ2-5; 8 positions agree with TRBD2. The CDR3 bases are TGTGCCAGCAGCTTAGGCGGGGGGCAAGAGACCCAGTACTTC. Translation gives CASSLGGGQETQYF.